The 4 T cell receptor beta chains reported below all come from one sample, sequenced in a study of T cell responses to AZD1222 COVID-19 vaccine. The repertoire was sequenced with immunoSEQ multiplex PCR; TCRdb's copy has only in-frame clones and lacks some. The sample lists 100,000 or so clones; around 89% were seen once. Sequencing used peripheral blood, obtained on day 0 of AZD1222 vaccination. Receptors originate from an adult in good health.

The CDR3: CASSPLAGELFF. The CDR3 nucleotides read TGTGCCAGCAGCCCACTAGCGGGGGAGCTGTTTTTT. The V gene is TRBV27, the J gene TRBJ2-2; 7 bases map to TRBD2. The V gene's germline CDR1 is MNHEY and CDR2 SMNVEV (reference sequence). V shed 6 bases, J shed 8 bases, and the junction held 3 bases outside the gene matches. The CDR3 consists of 12 residues.

This clone showed up just once. V usage is TRBV11-2 and J usage is TRBJ2-6; D call uncertain. CDR1 SGHAT and CDR2 FQNNGV come from the germline V gene. This CDR3 spans 14 amino acids. V lost 0 bases and J lost 9, with 9 bases in between. As DNA, the CDR3 is TGTGCCAGCAGCTTAGATATAAGGGACAACGTCCTGACTTTC. It is translated as CASSLDIRDNVLTF. Variable domain in full (rest from reference TRBV11-2 and TRBJ2-6): EAGVAQSPRYKIIEKRQSVAFWCNPISGHATLYWYQQILGQGPKLLIQFQNNGVVDDSQLPKDRFSAERLKGVDSTLKIQPAKLEDSAVYLCASSLDIRDNVLTFGAGSRLTVL.

The chain recombines TRBV7-2 with TRBJ2-1, with TRBD2 matching 8 bases. CDR1 and CDR2 from the germline V gene are SGHTA and FQGNSA. This CDR3 is 14 amino acids long. The V and J ends lost 3 bases and 5 bases, in that order; junction bases with no gene match: 3. The CDR3 region has the DNA TGTGCCAGCAGCTTCAATAGCGGGAACAATGAGCAGTTCTTC. Translating it yields CASSFNSGNNEQFF.

This chain uses TRBV3-1 (or the pseudogene TRBV3-2) with TRBJ1-6, with TRBD1 identical over 7 bases. V gave up 5 bases and J gave up 7 bases; unmatched junction bases: 5. The CDR3 covers 14 residues. Germline V lookup: CDR1 LGHDT, CDR2 YNNKEL (reference sequence). This CDR3 is CASSYEQGNSPLHF. CDR3 nucleotides: TGTGCCAGCAGCTACGAACAGGGGAATTCACCCCTCCACTTT.